These 7 T cell receptor beta chains were all obtained from the same sample, sequenced in a study of CD8 T cells in ankylosing spondylitis. TCRdb independently ran MiXCR on the 5' RACE reads; one entry per CDR3 protein. The table shows approximately 140,000 distinct CDR3 sequences, with around 45% occurring only once. The specimen sequenced was synovial fluid, either unsorted or a sorted T cell fraction (not recorded which). These receptors were obtained from a male donor with ankylosing spondylitis.

The CDR3 nucleotides read TGTGCCACCAGCATCGTAGAGGGTGGTCCGGGGGAAGCTTTCTTT. This codes for CATSIVEGGPGEAFF. This chain links TRBV15 with TRBJ1-1; D is unclear. Per the germline V gene, CDR1 is LNHNV and CDR2 is YYDKDF (reference sequence). V dropped 4 bases and J dropped 8 bases, with 20 bases sitting between them. The CDR3 runs 15 residues.

The chain joins TRBV4-1 to TRBJ2-2; perhaps TRBD1 as D (6 bases). This CDR3 contains 17 residues. V lost 4 bases and J lost 0, with 15 bases in between. The V gene's germline CDR1 is MGHRA and CDR2 YSYEKL. DNA for the CDR3: TGCGCCAGCAGCCTTCCTCGACAGGAGGCGAACACCGGGGAGCTGTTTTTT. Its protein product is CASSLPRQEANTGELFF.

The V and J genes are TRBV2 and TRBJ2-3; weak D call: TRBD1 (6 bases). The CDR3 is 16 residues long. Between the trimmed V and J ends, which lost 7 bases and 0 bases, there was a span of 17 bases. The germline V gene has CDR1 SNHLY and CDR2 FYNNEI. The CDR3 nucleotides are TGTGCCAGCACAGGGGAGTCGGGTACTAGCACAGATACGCAGTATTTT. Translated, it gives CASTGESGTSTDTQYF.

This sequence joins TRBV4-1 and TRBJ2-5; maybe TRBD2 (5 bases). V lost 4 bases to trimming and J lost 1 base, with 13 bases between them. Germline values: CDR1 MGHRA, CDR2 YSYEKL. This CDR3 comprises 15 residues. The CDR3 DNA follows: TGCGCCAGCAGCCTTATAGCGCTCGTCCAAGAGACCCAGTACTTC. As protein: CASSLIALVQETQYF.

The rearrangement links TRBV7-9 to TRBJ1-4; a weak D match, TRBD1 (5 bases). With 11 bases removed from V and 0 bases from J, the gap between germline ends came to 10 bases. The length of the CDR3 is 13 residues. Germline CDR1 SEHNR, CDR2 FQNEAQ (reference sequence). CDR3 nucleotide sequence: TGTGCCCTTGGGGGTGCAACTAATGAAAAACTGTTTTTT. Protein product: CALGGATNEKLFF.

This clonotype has a handful of counts. The rearrangement joins TRBV2 to TRBJ2-3; no reliable D call. With 2 bases removed from V and 6 bases from J, the gap between germline ends came to 15 bases. The CDR3 spans 15 residues. Germline CDR1 is SNHLY and CDR2 is FYNNEI. The chain's CDR3 is CASSEHLIRADTQYF. The CDR3, as DNA: TGTGCCAGCAGTGAACACTTGATTAGGGCCGATACGCAGTATTTT.

The chain carries TRBV27 and TRBJ2-1; D unclear. The CDR3 sequence is 16 residues long. Per the germline V gene, CDR1 is MNHEY and CDR2 is SMNVEV (reference sequence). V lost 5 bases, J lost 0 bases, and 14 bases lay in between. CDR3 sequence (DNA): TGTGCCAGCAGTCTAACCTTCCTCAGCTCCTACAATGAGCAGTTCTTC. Amino acids: CASSLTFLSSYNEQFF.